The 28 T cell receptor beta chains reported below all come from one sample, sequenced in a study of identical twins. MiXCR, applied by TCRdb to the 5' RACE reads, yields one record per CDR3 protein. The profile shows about 240,000 distinct CDR3 sequences, roughly 13% of them singletons. This same sample was also taken into another study, of yellow fever vaccine responses in identical twins.

Specimen: memory (CD45RO+) T cells sorted from blood. The receptors derive from a woman aged 18-29 years in good health.

This clonotype appeared many times. The chain recombines TRBV4-3 with TRBJ2-3, with TRBD1 matching 9 bases. The CDR3 consists of 14 residues. Germline values: CDR1 LGHNA, CDR2 YSLEER. With V trimmed by 4 bases and J by 5 bases, 4 bases remained unmatched. CDR3 sequence: CASSLRTGEDTQYF. The DNA for the CDR3 is TGCGCCAGCAGCCTACGGACAGGGGAAGATACGCAGTATTTT.

With regard to this clonotype: Given a much more abundant clone one base away, this may be a read error. V and J are TRBV20-1 and TRBJ2-5, with TRBD2 matching over 10 bases. The CDR3 spans 15 residues. Trimming took 4 bases from V and 1 from J; bases not matched to a gene: 6. The germline V gene has CDR1 DFQATT and CDR2 SNEGSKA (reference sequence). CDR3 in DNA: TGCAGTGCTATAGATTGGACTAGCGGCCAAGAGACCCAGTACTTC. Translating it yields CSAIDWTSGQETQYF.

The V gene is TRBV18, the J gene TRBJ2-2; the match to TRBD2 covers 10 bases. J gave up 5 bases and V 1 base, and 4 bases lay outside the gene matches. There are 16 residues in the CDR3. Per the germline V gene, CDR1 is KGHSH and CDR2 is LQKENI. CDR3 in DNA: TGTGCCAGCTCACCACAGCAGGGACTAGCGACCGGGGAGCTGTTTTTT. As protein: CASSPQQGLATGELFF.

This clonotype appeared a few times. This CDR3 is CASRDPGQGKEYF. Written as DNA, the CDR3 is TGTGCCAGCAGGGATCCCGGACAGGGAAAAGAGTATTTT. The V call is TRBV2, the J call TRBJ2-3, with 8 positions matching TRBD1. This CDR3 is built from 13 residues. Trimming removed 6 bases from V and 13 bases from J; junction bases left unmatched: 12. Germline V gene data show CDR1 as SNHLY and CDR2 as FYNNEI.

This clonotype was seen a few times. The chain uses TRBV6-5 and TRBJ1-5, with D unresolved. Germline V lookup: CDR1 MNHEY, CDR2 SVGAGI. Trimming took 10 bases from V and 5 from J, leaving 9 bases between them. The CDR3 has 11 amino acids. CDR3 sequence reads: CAIGRDQPQHF. CDR3 nucleotide sequence: TGTGCCATCGGGCGCGATCAGCCCCAGCATTTT.

The chain has TRBV2 and TRBJ2-3; 8 bases agree with TRBD2. The CDR3 runs to 17 residues. The germline gives CDR1 SNHLY, CDR2 FYNNEI. J was trimmed by 0 bases and V by 7 bases; bases with no gene match: 12. The CDR3 here is CASTNLAGTSSTDTQYF. CDR3 coding DNA: TGTGCCAGCACCAATTTAGCGGGGACCTCTAGCACAGATACGCAGTATTTT.

The chain couples TRBV11-2 to TRBJ2-7; no reliable D call. Trimming cost V 7 bases and J 2 bases, with 15 bases left between them. From germline, CDR1 is SGHAT and CDR2 FQNNGV. This CDR3 has 14 residues. The CDR3 is CASTKDGYTYEQYF. The CDR3 DNA reads as TGTGCCAGCACCAAGGACGGATATACCTACGAGCAGTACTTC.

In its sample, this clonotype was seen many times. This rearrangement joins TRBV5-1 to TRBJ2-2, with unresolved D. This CDR3 is 15 amino acids long. Germline-derived CDR1 and CDR2 are SGHRS and YFSETQ. The V end was cut by 4 bases, the J end by 5 bases, with 15 bases between. The CDR3 loop reads CASSLDGYLTGELFF. The DNA of the CDR3 is TGCGCCAGCAGCCTGGACGGCTACCTGACCGGGGAGCTGTTTTTT. Filled out from reference TRBV5-1 and TRBJ2-2, the complete variable domain reads KAGVTQTPRYLIKTRGQQVTLSCSPISGHRSVSWYQQTPGQGLQFLFEYFSETQRNKGNFPGRFSGRQFSNSRSEMNVSTLELGDSALYLCASSLDGYLTGELFFGEGSRLTVL.

V is TRBV11-2 and J is TRBJ2-5; 11 nucleotides match TRBD2. The germline gives CDR1 SGHAT, CDR2 FQNNGV. V shed 4 bases and J 4 bases; nucleotides not matched to a gene: 17. This CDR3 is 19 amino acids long. Here the CDR3 reads CASSSKTSGGNTPGETQYF. In nucleotides, the CDR3 is TGTGCCAGCAGCTCAAAAACTAGCGGGGGAAACACCCCAGGAGAGACCCAGTACTTC.

In this sample, this clonotype turned up a few times. The genes are TRBV7-2 and TRBJ2-2, with D perhaps TRBD2 (7 bases). The CDR3 is made up of 17 amino acids. V was cut by 0 bases and J by 8 bases, with 19 bases left in between. From germline, CDR1 is SGHTA and CDR2 FQGNSA. The CDR3 region has the DNA TGTGCCAGCAGCTTAGCCGGCGGGGGCGCTACCGGTGGGGAGCTGTTTTTT. It specifies CASSLAGGGATGGELFF.

V usage is TRBV7-8 and J usage is TRBJ2-4, with a weak D call TRBD2 (6 bases). Germline V lookup: CDR1 SGHVS, CDR2 FQNEAQ. CDR3 length: 15 amino acids. V was pared by 5 bases and J by 5 bases, with 16 bases between. The CDR3, as DNA: TGTGCCAGCAGCCCAGCGCGGGGCATTCAAAACATTCAGTACTTC. Its translation is CASSPARGIQNIQYF.

This CDR3 is CASSYDREEAFF. The DNA of the CDR3 is TGTGCCAGCAGTTACGACAGGGAGGAAGCTTTCTTT. The chain uses TRBV7-2 and TRBJ1-1; TRBD1 aligns across 7 bases. The germline V gene encodes CDR1 SGHTA and CDR2 FQGNSA. After removal of 6 bases from V and 8 bases from J, the junction contained 6 bases not matched to a gene. The length of the CDR3 is 12 residues.

The V and J genes are TRBV30 and TRBJ2-7, with D perhaps matching TRBD1 (5 bases). Germline V CDR1 and CDR2: GTSNPN, SVGIG (reference sequence). Trimming took 0 bases from V and 2 from J, leaving 11 bases between them. The length of the CDR3 is 14 residues. The CDR3: CAWSVGHLAYEQYF. In DNA form, the CDR3 reads TGTGCCTGGAGTGTAGGACACTTAGCCTACGAGCAGTACTTC.

This clonotype has only a few counts. This chain's CDR3 is CASTPAVGTGELFF. The DNA of the CDR3 is TGTGCCAGCACCCCCGCGGTTGGAACCGGGGAGCTGTTTTTT. The genes are TRBV2 and TRBJ2-2; D gene unclear. Germline V gives CDR1 SNHLY, CDR2 FYNNEI. The CDR3 is 14 residues long. Trimming pared 7 bases from V and 5 bases from J, leaving 14 bases between.

The table lists this clonotype with a few counts. V usage is TRBV28 and J usage is TRBJ2-5; D is ambiguous. The germline gives CDR1 MDHEN, CDR2 SYDVKM. V lost 1 base and J 3 bases, leaving 9 bases between the germline ends. The CDR3 extends over 14 amino acids. CDR3 nucleotides: TGTGCCAGCAGTTTATCCCTATCTGAAGAGACCCAGTACTTC. It codes for CASSLSLSEETQYF.

This clonotype was detected ten times or more. This chain links TRBV10-3 with TRBJ2-1; 8 positions match TRBD2. The CDR3 loop spans 14 amino acids. Germline V lookup: CDR1 ENHRY, CDR2 SYGVKD. V shed 6 bases, J shed 6 bases, and the junction held 7 bases outside the gene matches. This CDR3 is CAISKAGVGNEQFF. CDR3 DNA sequence: TGTGCCATCAGCAAAGCGGGAGTAGGCAATGAGCAGTTCTTC.

This clonotype turned up a few times. The chain couples TRBV19 to TRBJ2-6, with D unclear. This CDR3 has 13 amino acids. CDR1 and CDR2 (germline): LNHDA, SQIVND (reference sequence). Trimming removed 3 bases at V and 4 bases at J, with 4 bases between. CDR3 sequence reads: CASSITGANVLTF. The CDR3 coding sequence is TGTGCCAGTAGTATCACCGGGGCCAACGTCCTGACTTTC.

This clonotype appeared many times. This chain joins TRBV6-1 and TRBJ2-3; 12 positions agree with TRBD2. The CDR3 extends over 14 amino acids. Germline V gives CDR1 MNHNS, CDR2 SASEGT. V lost 4 bases to trimming and J lost 4 bases; unmatched junction nucleotides: 0. CDR3 DNA: TGTGCCAGCAGTGGACTAGCGGGAGCAGATACGCAGTATTTT. Amino acids: CASSGLAGADTQYF.

This clonotype was recorded a few times. This may be a read error: a much more frequent sequence differs by one nucleotide. The chain couples TRBV7-9 to TRBJ2-3; D gene ambiguous. Germline-derived CDR1 and CDR2 are SEHNR and FQNEAQ (reference sequence). The CDR3 contains 13 residues. Trimming removed 3 bases at V and 2 bases at J, with 6 bases between. The CDR3 is CASSFVSTDTQYF. The CDR3 nucleotides read TGTGCCAGCAGCTTTGTGTCCACAGATACGCAGTATTTT.

The gene calls are TRBV12-3 or TRBV12-4 and TRBJ1-4; TRBD1 matches 9 bases. The length of the CDR3 is 14 residues. The ends lost 6 bases at V and 7 bases at J; junction bases unmatched: 6. The CDR3 coding sequence is TGTGCCAGCAGGACCGGGACAGGGCCTGAAAAACTGTTTTTT. Protein sequence: CASRTGTGPEKLFF.

The V and J genes are TRBV20-1 and TRBJ2-7; D uncertain. Germline V lookup: CDR1 DFQATT, CDR2 SNEGSKA (reference sequence). The CDR3 consists of 13 residues. Trimming removed 6 bases from V and 2 bases from J, with 14 bases in between. The CDR3, as DNA: TGCAGTGCCCATCAGCCAGGCCCCTACGAGCAGTACTTC. Translating gives CSAHQPGPYEQYF.

The chain carries TRBV5-1 and TRBJ2-1; a possible D gene is TRBD2 (6 bases). The CDR3 length is 16 residues. Trimming took off 3 bases at V and 7 bases at J, with 20 bases between the two ends. Looked up from germline, CDR1 is SGHRS and CDR2 is YFSETQ. The CDR3 here is CASSSSPAGSGNEQFF. DNA of the CDR3: TGCGCCAGCAGCTCGTCACCAGCGGGCTCGGGGAATGAGCAGTTCTTC.

Only one count was recorded for this clonotype. CDR3 nucleotides: TGCAGTGCTAGAATGGTAGCGGGCTCCTACGAGCAGTACTTC. Residues: CSARMVAGSYEQYF. The chain couples TRBV20-1 to TRBJ2-7, with 7 bases fitting TRBD2. Trimming removed 2 bases from V and 0 bases from J; junction bases left unmatched: 4. CDR3 size: 14 residues. Looked up from germline, CDR1 is DFQATT and CDR2 is SNEGSKA (reference sequence).

This clonotype was seen ten or more times. The chain has TRBV4-2 and TRBJ1-6, with D unresolved. The ends were cut back, 0 bases at V and 6 bases at J, with 12 bases in the middle. Looked up from germline, CDR1 is LGHNA and CDR2 is YNFKEQ. The CDR3 is made up of 16 amino acids. The CDR3 nucleotides are TGTGCCAGCAGCCAAGAGAGGGTAGTGGGTAATTCACCCCTCCACTTT. Translated: CASSQERVVGNSPLHF.

This chain links TRBV7-2 with TRBJ2-1; 7 positions match TRBD1. Germline lookup yields CDR1 SGHTA and CDR2 FQGNSA. Losses at the gene ends were 5 bases for V and 4 bases for J; bases not matched to a gene: 5. The CDR3 loop spans 14 amino acids. CDR3 nucleotides: TGTGCCAGCAGCAGGGACAGATTATACAATGAGCAGTTCTTC. It codes for CASSRDRLYNEQFF.

This clonotype showed up just a few times. The CDR3 reads CASSLVVAASTDTQYF. The CDR3 DNA reads TGCGCCAGCAGCTTGGTAGTAGCGGCCAGCACAGATACGCAGTATTTT. The chain joins TRBV5-1 to TRBJ2-3, with a weak D call TRBD2 (6 bases). The CDR3 consists of 16 residues. Trimming pared 0 bases from V and 0 bases from J, leaving 11 bases between. The germline V gene has CDR1 SGHRS and CDR2 YFSETQ.

V is TRBV3-1 and J is TRBJ2-1; perhaps TRBD2 as D (5 bases). V was cut by 1 base and J by 10 bases, with 5 bases left in between. The CDR3 spans 11 residues. CDR1 is LGHDT, CDR2 YNNKEL, per germline (reference sequence). CDR3 sequence reads: CASSQASEQFF. Written as DNA, the CDR3 is TGTGCCAGCAGCCAAGCTAGCGAGCAGTTCTTC.

This sequence joins TRBV27 and TRBJ2-5, with TRBD2 identical over 13 bases. Trimming cost V 6 bases and J 5 bases; bases outside gene matches: 21. CDR1 and CDR2 (germline): MNHEY, SMNVEV (reference sequence). The length of the CDR3 is 20 residues. The CDR3 nucleotides read TGTGCCAGCAGCTTCAAGGGTCCGGGACTAGCGGGGCCTTTGGGGGAGACCCAGTACTTC. Its translation is CASSFKGPGLAGPLGETQYF.